This record concerns one TCR beta chain sequence. Its antigen remains unknown. CDR1 is SGHNT and CDR2 is YYREEE in the germline V gene (reference sequence). The CDR3 has 13 amino acids. Trimming shortened V by 3 bases and J by 2 bases, and 8 bases separated the two germline ends. With 60 Vbeta and 13 Jbeta primers, the PCR was carried out. Sequencing was performed with immunoSEQ multiplex PCR; in TCRdb, only in-frame clones are kept and a portion is missing. The sample consists of around 200,000 clones, roughly 80% of them appearing once. These data belong to a study of cytomegalovirus exposure and HLA in healthy donors. Points from the study as a whole: Relative to equally common others, HLA-associated TCR beta chains showed greater clonal expansion in a later analysis. Data from an earlier analysis indicated that most TCR beta V segments were productive either about 90% or about 30% of the time.

The clonotype originates from a female donor in good health and CMV-seronegative. The chain has TRBV5-4 and TRBJ2-5, with D possibly matching TRBD1 (6 bases). Sequenced: PBMCs. As DNA, the CDR3 is TGTGCCAGCAGCTATGACAGGCAAGAGACCCAGTACTTC. Protein product: CASSYDRQETQYF.